The 18 T cell receptor beta chains below come from one sample, sequenced in a study of blood T cell repertoires in COVID-19. Assay: immunoSEQ multiplex PCR; the TCRdb copy retains only in-frame clones and omits some. The table shows 30,000 to 35,000 clones, with 83% occurring only once. The sequencing input was peripheral blood. The origin of the receptors is a man aged 50 to 59 with acute or convalescent COVID-19.

This chain connects TRBV7-9 to TRBJ1-4; TRBD1 is a possible D gene (5 bases). The germline gives CDR1 SEHNR, CDR2 FQNEAQ (reference sequence). The CDR3 totals 19 residues. Deletions cut 0 bases from V and 0 bases from J, with 17 bases between. The CDR3 nucleotides are TGTGCCAGCAGCTTAGCGCTGGGCAGGGTAGGATCAACTAATGAAAAACTGTTTTTT. It specifies CASSLALGRVGSTNEKLFF.

The genes are TRBV7-2 and TRBJ1-1; D is perhaps TRBD1 (5 bases). Germline lookup yields CDR1 SGHTA and CDR2 FQGNSA. Trimming left V 6 bases short and J 2 bases short, with 13 bases between. The CDR3 length is 14 residues. CDR3 DNA sequence: TGTGCCAGCAGTTCATCCAGGGCCAACACTGAAGCTTTCTTT. Residues: CASSSSRANTEAFF. Together with reference TRBV7-2 and TRBJ1-1, the CDR3 gives the full variable domain: GAGVSQSPSNKVTEKGKDVELRCDPISGHTALYWYRQSLGQGLEFLIYFQGNSAPDKSGLPSDRFSAERTGGSVSTLTIQRTQQEDSAVYLCASSSSRANTEAFFGQGTRLTVV.

V and J are TRBV7-9 and TRBJ2-7; possibly TRBD1 for D (6 bases). The CDR3 contains 13 residues. With 3 bases removed from V and 2 bases from J, the gap between germline ends came to 8 bases. CDR1 is SEHNR and CDR2 is FQNEAQ in the germline V gene (reference sequence). The CDR3 bases are TGTGCCAGCAGCTTTACAGGGACCTACGAGCAGTACTTC. Protein sequence: CASSFTGTYEQYF.

V gene TRBV13 combines with J gene TRBJ2-7; D is ambiguous. Trimming took off 3 bases at V and 3 bases at J, with 6 bases between the two ends. This CDR3 contains 12 residues. Germline loops: CDR1 PRHDT, CDR2 FYEKMQ (reference sequence). The CDR3 here is CASSFRFYEQYF. As DNA, the CDR3 is TGTGCCAGCAGCTTCAGGTTCTACGAGCAGTACTTC. Combining the CDR3 with reference TRBV13 and TRBJ2-7 gives the whole variable domain AAGVIQSPRHLIKEKRETATLKCYPIPRHDTVYWYQQGPGQDPQFLISFYEKMQSDKGSIPDRFSAQQFSDYHSELNMSSLELGDSALYFCASSFRFYEQYFGPGTRLTVT.

The chain is built from TRBV11-2 and TRBJ2-7; the D gene is possibly TRBD2 (5 bases). In germline, CDR1 is SGHAT, CDR2 FQNNGV. V lost 0 bases to trimming and J lost 6 bases, with 9 bases between them. The CDR3 runs 13 residues. DNA of the CDR3: TGTGCCAGCAGCTTAGAAACCAGCGGCGAGCAGTACTTC. This codes for CASSLETSGEQYF.

This chain uses TRBV2 with TRBJ2-3, with no clear D. This CDR3 region has 14 residues. Germline values: CDR1 SNHLY, CDR2 FYNNEI. Deletions cut 6 bases from V and 3 bases from J, with 13 bases between. DNA for the CDR3: TGTGCCAGCAGAGAGCTCATCGCAACAGATACGCAGTATTTT. It specifies CASRELIATDTQYF.

The J gene is TRBJ1-3, the V gene TRBV3-1 (or the pseudogene TRBV3-2), with TRBD1 as a possible D gene (5 bases). This CDR3 comprises 17 residues. V was cut by 4 bases and J by 0 bases, with 16 bases left in between. Germline-derived CDR1 and CDR2 are LGHDT and YNNKEL (reference sequence). CDR3 sequence: CASSPRGTVSSGNTIYF. CDR3 DNA sequence: TGTGCCAGCAGCCCAAGGGGTACAGTGAGCTCTGGAAACACCATATATTTT.

The CDR3 DNA reads TGTGCCAGTAGGGAGGCTGCAAGCTCCTATAATTCACCCCTCCACTTT. It yields the protein CASREAASSYNSPLHF. J is TRBJ1-6 and V is TRBV19, with D unclear. The CDR3 spans 16 residues. Trimming pared 6 bases from V and 0 bases from J, leaving 12 bases between. CDR1 LNHDA and CDR2 SQIVND come from the germline V gene (reference sequence).

The chain recombines TRBV5-4 with TRBJ1-4; possible D gene TRBD1, 6 bases. The germline V gene encodes CDR1 SGHNT and CDR2 YYREEE (reference sequence). With 4 bases removed from V and 6 bases from J, the gap between germline ends came to 16 bases. This CDR3 has 15 residues. In DNA, the CDR3 is TGTGCCAGCAGCCCTGAAGGGGGAGAGGATGAAAAACTGTTTTTT. As protein: CASSPEGGEDEKLFF.

This clone has just one count. The junction and the germline gene differ at one end; a read error may be behind it. CDR3 sequence: CASSFPENPGNSPLHF. The CDR3 nucleotides read TGTGCAAGCAGTTTCCCAGAAAACCCGGGTAATTCACCCCTCCACTTT. The gene calls are TRBV28 and TRBJ1-6; D uncertain. Per the germline V gene, CDR1 is MDHEN and CDR2 is SYDVKM. The CDR3 length is 16 residues.

This clone came up a few times. The V and J genes are TRBV9 and TRBJ2-7; 7 bases map to TRBD2. CDR1 SGDLS and CDR2 YYNGEE come from the germline V gene. This CDR3 comprises 14 residues. J gave up 0 bases and V 4 bases, and 4 bases lay outside the gene matches. CDR3 region: CASSPGGSSYEQYF. The CDR3 DNA reads as TGTGCCAGCAGCCCCGGGGGGTCCTCCTACGAGCAGTACTTC.

V gene TRBV19 combines with J gene TRBJ2-7; 12 bases agree with TRBD2. CDR3 size: 15 residues. From germline, CDR1 is LNHDA and CDR2 SQIVND (reference sequence). J lost 7 bases, V lost 5 bases, and 9 bases had no gene match. CDR3 nucleotides: TGTGCCAGTAGTGTATCTAGCGGGGGGGCTGAGGAGCAGTACTTC. Amino acids: CASSVSSGGAEEQYF.

The chain recombines TRBV29-1 with TRBJ1-1; tentatively, D is TRBD1 (6 bases). V was clipped by 3 bases and J by 2 bases, with 16 bases between them. Looked up from germline, CDR1 is SQVTM and CDR2 is ANQGSEA. The length of the CDR3 is 15 residues. The CDR3 loop reads CSVEAQGQTNTEAFF. For the CDR3, the DNA is TGCAGCGTTGAGGCCCAAGGACAGACCAACACTGAAGCTTTCTTT.

A few counts support this clone. The V and J genes are TRBV7-2 and TRBJ2-1, with a weak D call TRBD1 (5 bases). This CDR3 comprises 15 residues. CDR1 and CDR2 (germline): SGHTA, FQGNSA. The V and J ends lost 6 bases and 0 bases respectively, with 12 bases between them. Written as DNA, the CDR3 is TGTGCCAGCAGACGCCCAGGGCGCTCCTACAATGAGCAGTTCTTC. Translation: CASRRPGRSYNEQFF. Using reference TRBV7-2 and TRBJ2-1 for the parts outside the CDR3, the full variable domain is GAGVSQSPSNKVTEKGKDVELRCDPISGHTALYWYRQSLGQGLEFLIYFQGNSAPDKSGLPSDRFSAERTGGSVSTLTIQRTQQEDSAVYLCASRRPGRSYNEQFFGPGTRLTVL.

The rearrangement links TRBV18 to TRBJ2-4; D is possibly TRBD2 (5 bases). The germline V gene encodes CDR1 KGHSH and CDR2 LQKENI. CDR3 length equals 12 residues. Trimming took 6 bases from V and 8 from J, leaving 11 bases between them. DNA of the CDR3: TGTGCCAGCTCCCCAACTAGAGACATTCAGTACTTC. Residues: CASSPTRDIQYF.

The rearrangement joins TRBV5-1 to TRBJ2-7; TRBD1 aligns across 9 bases. Per the germline V gene, CDR1 is SGHRS and CDR2 is YFSETQ. The CDR3 runs 15 residues. V was pared by 3 bases and J by 2 bases, with 6 bases of the junction left unmatched. The CDR3 spells CASSSGTGITYEQYF. CDR3 sequence (DNA): TGCGCCAGCAGCTCCGGGACAGGGATAACCTACGAGCAGTACTTC.

This clone was found a few times. V is TRBV11-2 and J is TRBJ2-7, with 8 bases fitting TRBD2. The CDR3 length is 17 residues. V lost 3 bases and J lost 0; bases outside the gene matches: 10. Germline CDR1 SGHAT, CDR2 FQNNGV. The DNA of the CDR3 is TGTGCCAGCAGCTTCCCCACAGCGGGAGACCCCTCCTACGAGCAGTACTTC. This encodes CASSFPTAGDPSYEQYF.

CDR3 in DNA: TGTGCCAGCAGTTTACGGGCAACAGGGATCGAGCAGTTCTTC. Translating it yields CASSLRATGIEQFF. The gene calls are TRBV27 and TRBJ2-1; possible D gene TRBD1, 6 bases. Trimming took off 2 bases at V and 10 bases at J, with 15 bases between the two ends. The CDR3 contains 14 residues. CDR1 and CDR2 (germline): MNHEY, SMNVEV (reference sequence).